The clone carrying this T cell receptor (beta chain) was seen only a few times. The antigen is unknown. Germline CDR1 reads MDHEN; CDR2 reads SYDVKM. After removal of 6 bases from V and 0 bases from J, the junction contained 13 bases not matched to a gene. The CDR3 runs to 18 residues. Assay: immunoSEQ multiplex PCR; the TCRdb copy retains only in-frame clones and omits some. The table lists approximately 85,000 clones, approximately 84% of them singletons, with 2% to 2.5% in the top ten. This sample is drawn from a study of radiotherapy plus CTLA-4 blockade in lung cancer. Study results and caveats: Response was reportedly best predicted by early blood T cell clone dynamics, with interferon-beta.

The chain uses TRBV28 and TRBJ1-3, with 8 bases identical to TRBD1. The source is a human donor with non-small cell lung cancer who had a partial response to radiotherapy plus ipilimumab. Sequenced here: peripheral blood, sampled from a patient treated with radiotherapy plus ipilimumab. CDR3 in amino acids: CASRPHLGQVISGNTIYF. DNA of the CDR3: TGTGCCAGCAGGCCCCATCTGGGACAGGTTATCTCTGGAAACACCATATATTTT.